The next 28 T cell receptor beta chains were all read from a single sample in a study of blood T cell repertoires in COVID-19. Generated by immunoSEQ multiplex PCR, the TCRdb table keeps only in-frame clones and is missing some. Among 130,000 or so clones listed, roughly 90% were seen once. What was sequenced was peripheral blood. These receptors originate from a man aged 50 to 59 with acute or convalescent COVID-19.

The rearrangement joins TRBV27 to TRBJ2-7; 8 nucleotides align to TRBD2. Trimming removed 0 bases from V and 7 bases from J; junction bases left unmatched: 2. CDR1 and CDR2 (germline): MNHEY, SMNVEV (reference sequence). The CDR3 covers 13 residues. This CDR3 is CASSLSTSAEQYF. The CDR3 DNA reads as TGTGCCAGCAGTTTATCGACTAGCGCGGAGCAGTACTTC.

The chain joins TRBV7-6 to TRBJ2-2; D is perhaps TRBD1 (6 bases). The CDR3 is 15 amino acids. Germline V gene sequence: CDR1 SGHVS, CDR2 FNYEAQ. V was cut by 2 bases and J by 4 bases, with 11 bases left in between. CDR3 sequence reads: CASSLRARGTGELFF. CDR3 DNA sequence: TGTGCCAGCAGCTTAAGGGCCAGGGGCACCGGGGAGCTGTTTTTT. The variable domain in full, completed from reference TRBV7-6 and TRBJ2-2, reads GAGVSQSPRYKVTKRGQDVALRCDPISGHVSLYWYRQALGQGPEFLTYFNYEAQQDKSGLPNDRFSAERPEGSISTLTIQRTEQRDSAMYRCASSLRARGTGELFFGEGSRLTVL.

V is TRBV15 and J is TRBJ2-1, with TRBD2 as a possible D gene (6 bases). Germline V CDR1 and CDR2: LNHNV, YYDKDF (reference sequence). The CDR3 is 15 amino acids. Trimming pared 1 base from V and 4 bases from J, leaving 11 bases between. CDR3 nucleotide sequence: TGTGCCACCAGCAGAGCCCCGGGAGCGTACAATGAGCAGTTCTTC. Its translation is CATSRAPGAYNEQFF.

This chain joins TRBV24-1 and TRBJ1-2; D not resolved. V was cut by 3 bases and J by 2 bases, with 12 bases left in between. There are 15 residues in the CDR3. CDR1 KGHDR and CDR2 SFDVKD come from the germline V gene. The CDR3 protein is CATSDPREANYGYTF. The CDR3 DNA is TGTGCCACCAGTGATCCACGAGAAGCGAACTATGGCTACACCTTC.

This chain uses TRBV23-1 with TRBJ2-1; D remains unclear. TRBV23-1 is marked as an open reading frame, function uncertain. This CDR3 is built from 16 residues. The germline V and J ends were trimmed by 4 bases and 1 base, with 14 bases remaining between them. CDR3 amino acids: CASSPPPERSYNEQFF. In nucleotides, the CDR3 is TGCGCCAGCAGTCCTCCCCCCGAGAGGTCCTACAATGAGCAGTTCTTC.

This clone was counted a few times. This chain uses TRBV11-3 with TRBJ2-1; 7 bases align to TRBD1. V shed 2 bases, J shed 0 bases, and the junction held 7 bases outside the gene matches. Germline lookup yields CDR1 SGHNT and CDR2 YENEEA. The CDR3 has 17 amino acids. CDR3 nucleotides: TGTGCCAGCAGCTTATGGGGACAGAGATTCTCCTACAATGAGCAGTTCTTC. This codes for CASSLWGQRFSYNEQFF.

In nucleotides, the CDR3 is TGTGCCACCAGCAGAGATCATTACGAGCAGTACTTC. Translating it yields CATSRDHYEQYF. The chain carries TRBV15 and TRBJ2-7; D gene uncertain. V was pared by 0 bases and J by 4 bases, with 4 bases between. The CDR3 loop spans 12 amino acids. Germline values: CDR1 LNHNV, CDR2 YYDKDF (reference sequence).

The chain has TRBV19 and TRBJ2-1, with 11 bases fitting TRBD2. The CDR3 has 15 amino acids. CDR1 and CDR2 (germline): LNHDA, SQIVND (reference sequence). Unmatched junction bases numbered 4, after V lost 3 bases and J lost 6 bases. The CDR3 sequence is CASSIKLAGANEQFF. The CDR3 DNA follows: TGTGCCAGTAGTATTAAACTAGCGGGAGCCAATGAGCAGTTCTTC.

This clone was picked up one time. V gene TRBV19 combines with J gene TRBJ2-7; perhaps TRBD1 as D (5 bases). CDR1 is LNHDA, CDR2 SQIVND, per germline (reference sequence). The CDR3 totals 14 residues. Trimming removed 7 bases at V and 3 bases at J, with 16 bases between. The CDR3: CASTPTAQFYEQYF. DNA of the CDR3: TGTGCCAGTACCCCGACAGCGCAATTCTACGAGCAGTACTTC. Full variable domain (remainder filled in from reference TRBV19 and TRBJ2-7): DGGITQSPKYLFRKEGQNVTLSCEQNLNHDAMYWYRQDPGQGLRLIYYSQIVNDFQKGDIAEGYSVSREKKESFPLTVTSAQKNPTAFYLCASTPTAQFYEQYFGPGTRLTVT.

The chain employs TRBV6-2 or TRBV6-3 and TRBJ1-4, with D uncertain. Germline V gene sequence: CDR1 MNHEY, CDR2 SVGEGT. CDR3 length: 15 amino acids. V gave up 6 bases and J gave up 7 bases, with 18 bases separating them. Here the CDR3 DNA reads TGTGCCAGCAGCGGCCCGACGGAAGGCGGTGAAAAACTGTTTTTT. This encodes CASSGPTEGGEKLFF.

The V call is TRBV12-5, the J call TRBJ2-7, with TRBD2 matching over 9 bases. With V trimmed by 5 bases and J by 6 bases, 14 bases remained unmatched. Germline values: CDR1 LGHNT, CDR2 FRNRAP. The CDR3 extends over 16 amino acids. CDR3: CASGTPRIAGVSEQYF. CDR3 coding DNA: TGTGCTAGTGGTACTCCCAGGATAGCGGGAGTATCCGAGCAGTACTTC.

The V and J genes are TRBV19 and TRBJ1-3; D is undetermined. CDR1 and CDR2 (germline): LNHDA, SQIVND (reference sequence). The CDR3 contains 15 residues. V gave up 3 bases and J gave up 0 bases, with 9 bases separating them. This chain's CDR3 is CASSIMLLSGNTIYF. The CDR3 DNA is TGTGCCAGTAGTATTATGTTACTCTCTGGAAACACCATATATTTT.

The chain couples TRBV28 to TRBJ2-7; TRBD2 is a possible D gene (6 bases). The CDR3 runs to 15 residues. Deletions cut 5 bases from V and 6 bases from J, with 20 bases between. Germline-derived CDR1 and CDR2 are MDHEN and SYDVKM. The CDR3 nucleotides read TGTGCCAGCAGTCCCCTACGGGGGAAAGAGGGCGAGCAGTACTTC. Translating gives CASSPLRGKEGEQYF.

The chain is built from TRBV6-2 or TRBV6-3 and TRBJ2-5; 8 bases fit TRBD2. The germline V gene has CDR1 MNHEY and CDR2 SVGEGT. V trimming: 5 bases; J trimming: 4 bases; junction bases outside the gene matches: 9. CDR3 length equals 15 residues. CDR3 in amino acids: CASSPGGAWAETQYF. The CDR3 nucleotides read TGTGCCAGCAGTCCCGGGGGGGCTTGGGCAGAGACCCAGTACTTC.

The J gene is TRBJ2-2, the V gene TRBV7-2, with 8 positions matching TRBD2. This CDR3 contains 15 residues. Germline-derived CDR1 and CDR2 are SGHTA and FQGNSA. V gave up 3 bases and J gave up 1 base; unmatched junction bases: 1. The CDR3 bases are TGTGCCAGCAGCTTTACTAGCGGGAACACCGGGGAGCTGTTTTTT. It encodes CASSFTSGNTGELFF.

Regarding this clone: One end of the junction varies from germline; a read error may be responsible. This chain links TRBV11-2 with TRBJ1-1; no definite D call. This CDR3 contains 15 residues. From germline, CDR1 is SGHAT and CDR2 FQNNGV. The CDR3 is CASSLDGRDYTEAFF. The CDR3 nucleotides are TGTGCCAGCAGCCTAGACGGGAGGGATTACACTGAAGCTTTCTTT.

The chain joins TRBV6-6 to TRBJ2-7; D is ambiguous. CDR3 length: 15 residues. The V gene lost 2 bases and the J gene lost 2 bases, with 13 bases spanning the gap. Germline values: CDR1 MNHNY, CDR2 SVGAGI (reference sequence). CDR3 nucleotide sequence: TGTGCCAGCAGTTACCTCCCAGGAAACGCCTACGAGCAGTACTTC. Its protein product is CASSYLPGNAYEQYF.

A word on this clone: Additional DNA sequences in this sample encode the identical CDR3. The J gene is TRBJ1-2, the V gene TRBV4-3; TRBD1 aligns across 9 bases. The CDR3 is made up of 15 amino acids. Losses at the gene ends were 3 bases for V and 2 bases for J; bases not matched to a gene: 4. Germline-derived CDR1 and CDR2 are LGHNA and YSLEER. CDR3 sequence (DNA): TGCGCCAGCAGCCAGGACAGGGGAACAAACTATGGCTACACCTTC. Amino acid sequence: CASSQDRGTNYGYTF.

The chain has TRBV7-9 and TRBJ2-2, with D unclear. This CDR3 is 11 amino acids long. V was pared by 6 bases and J by 6 bases, with 5 bases between. Germline values: CDR1 SEHNR, CDR2 FQNEAQ (reference sequence). This CDR3 is CASRGPGELFF. The CDR3 region has the DNA TGTGCCAGCAGGGGCCCCGGGGAGCTGTTTTTT.

This rearrangement joins TRBV30 to TRBJ2-1; 7 bases are shared with TRBD2. J lost 3 bases, V lost 1 base, and 9 bases had no gene match. The length of the CDR3 is 16 residues. CDR1 is GTSNPN and CDR2 is SVGIG in the germline V gene (reference sequence). The CDR3 region has the DNA TGTGCCTGGAGTGGGAGTGGCGGGAGCTACTACAATGAGCAGTTCTTC. This gives the protein CAWSGSGGSYYNEQFF.

The chain uses TRBV15 and TRBJ1-5; a possible D gene is TRBD1 (5 bases). Deletions cut 1 base from V and 0 bases from J, with 16 bases between. This CDR3 has 18 amino acids. Germline V CDR1 and CDR2: LNHNV, YYDKDF (reference sequence). Here the CDR3 reads CATSRVAAGPLSNQPQHF. As DNA, the CDR3 is TGTGCCACCAGCAGAGTAGCGGCAGGGCCCCTTAGCAATCAGCCCCAGCATTTT.

The rearrangement joins TRBV24-1 to TRBJ2-7, with D perhaps matching TRBD1 (5 bases). Germline CDR1 KGHDR, CDR2 SFDVKD. V was cut by 5 bases and J by 7 bases, with 11 bases left in between. The CDR3 totals 12 residues. The CDR3 is CATSALGEEQYF. CDR3 sequence (DNA): TGTGCCACCAGTGCCTTAGGGGAAGAGCAGTACTTC.

This rearrangement joins TRBV11-2 to TRBJ1-1; 9 nucleotides line up with TRBD1. Germline CDR1 and CDR2: SGHAT and FQNNGV. The junction had 4 bases not matched to a gene; V was cut back by 6 bases and J by 2 bases. The CDR3 covers 14 residues. The DNA of the CDR3 is TGTGCCAGCAGTTTACAGGGGGCAAACACTGAAGCTTTCTTT. This encodes CASSLQGANTEAFF.

The chain is built from TRBV7-8 and TRBJ2-3; 13 nucleotides match TRBD2. CDR3 length: 16 residues. Germline V gene sequence: CDR1 SGHVS, CDR2 FQNEAQ. J gave up 3 bases and V 5 bases, and 5 bases lay outside the gene matches. The CDR3 is CASSRGTSGVTDTQYF. The CDR3 nucleotides read TGTGCCAGCAGCCGAGGGACTAGCGGGGTTACAGATACGCAGTATTTT.

The chain carries TRBV19 and TRBJ2-3; 13 nucleotides align to TRBD2. The CDR3 consists of 18 residues. Unmatched junction bases numbered 7, after V lost 3 bases and J lost 1 base. Germline V lookup: CDR1 LNHDA, CDR2 SQIVND (reference sequence). CDR3 region: CASSIGTSGKTGTDTQYF. CDR3 bases: TGTGCCAGTAGTATCGGGACTAGCGGGAAAACGGGCACAGATACGCAGTATTTT.

The chain is built from TRBV6-1 and TRBJ2-6; maybe TRBD1 (5 bases). Looked up from germline, CDR1 is MNHNS and CDR2 is SASEGT. V gave up 3 bases and J gave up 2 bases, with 5 bases separating them. The CDR3 is 14 amino acids. Here the CDR3 DNA reads TGTGCCAGCAGTGACAGGGCTGGGGCCAACGTCCTGACTTTC. Protein: CASSDRAGANVLTF.

The chain joins TRBV29-1 to TRBJ1-3; TRBD1 aligns across 7 bases. Trimming took 7 bases from V and 4 from J; bases not matched to a gene: 13. Germline assignment: CDR1 SQVTM and CDR2 ANQGSEA. This CDR3 has 15 residues. CDR3 in DNA: TGCAGCGCGAAAGTCGACAGGGTTTCCGGAAACACCATATATTTT. The encoded protein is CSAKVDRVSGNTIYF.

V gene TRBV10-3 combines with J gene TRBJ1-2, with D hard to call. Trimming pared 3 bases from V and 4 bases from J, leaving 9 bases between. Germline-derived CDR1 and CDR2 are ENHRY and SYGVKD. CDR3 size: 13 residues. CDR3 nucleotide sequence: TGTGCCATCAGTGAAACCTGGAGCTATGGCTACACCTTC. Protein: CAISETWSYGYTF.